The entry below describes one T cell receptor beta chain. Sequenced material consisted of expressed TCRB transcripts (all of the isolated RNA was reverse transcribed). Assay: immunoSEQ multiplex PCR; the TCRdb copy retains only in-frame clones and omits some. The sample has 300,000 to 450,000 clones, 10% to 15% seen once. Trimming removed 5 bases at V and 7 bases at J, with 17 bases between. The CDR3 has 14 amino acids. The germline V gene encodes CDR1 SGHTA and CDR2 FQGNSA. This record comes from a study of beta chain features in type 1 diabetes. Across the whole study: Taken together, all samples contributed approximately 110 million examined sorted cells.

The rearrangement links TRBV7-2 to TRBJ2-5; tentative D call: TRBD2 (5 bases). The sample consisted of naive CD4+ T cells from blood. This sequence originates from a young man in good health. CDR3 bases: TGTGCCAGCAGCCAAGGACTTCCCGAGGGGACCCAGTACTTC. This gives the protein CASSQGLPEGTQYF.